The 19 T cell receptor gamma chains below were found in one sample sequenced in a study of γδ T cells in repeated Plasmodium falciparum infection. TCRdb repeated clone calling on the multiplex PCR reads with CATT. The table includes 28,000 or so gamma-chain clones, approximately 1.4% detected once. Vgamma9/Vdelta2+ and Vdelta2-negative gammadelta T cells were flow-sorted from PBMC for bulk sequencing. Sequenced: gamma-delta T cells from blood. All receptors derive from a pool of human donors (malaria-infected and uninfected, not separated).

Many counts were recorded for this clone. The V and J genes are TRGV4 and TRGJ1 or TRGJ2. This CDR3 is built from 15 residues. Germline CDR1 EGSTGY, CDR2 YDSYTSSV. The J segment lost 5 bases and the V segment lost 0 bases, leaving 10 bases of the junction unmatched. Here the CDR3 DNA reads TGTGCCACCTGGGATGGGCAGGTTCTTCATTATAAGAAACTCTTT. This sequence encodes CATWDGQVLHYKKLF.

Notes on this clone: This DNA translates differently at residue 9 from the TCRdb protein, which is that of a much larger clone; a read error is likely, and the protein shown is the DNA's own translation. The chain links TRGV3 to TRGJP2. TCRdb lists no J gene, so it was determined here by aligning the DNA to germline. The CDR3 is 18 residues long. With 0 bases clipped from V and 0 bases from J, the junction kept 10 bases outside the gene matches. CDR1 is VTNTFY and CDR2 is YDVSTARD in the germline V gene (reference sequence). The CDR3 DNA reads TGTGCCACCTGGGACAGGCCGAGAGAACATAGTAGTGATTGGATCAAGACGTTT. Protein product: CATWDRPREHSSDWIKTF.

This clone was recorded at least ten times. The protein TCRdb gives is from a much larger clone and does not agree with this DNA's translation at residue 5, likely a read error; the protein shown here comes from the DNA. The chain combines TRGV4 with TRGJ1 or TRGJ2. The J gene, left out of TCRdb, was set here by checking the DNA against germline. This CDR3 spans 13 amino acids. Germline values: CDR1 EGSTGY, CDR2 YDSYTSSV. Trimming cost V 5 bases and J 2 bases; bases outside gene matches: 6. Written as DNA, the CDR3 is TGTGCCACCTGGGGTGGATATTATTATAAGAAACTCTTT. Translation: CATWGGYYYKKLF.

This clone was seen ten or more times. The protein that TCRdb holds for this DNA derives from a much larger clone and differs from the translated DNA at residue 9, which likely indicates a read error; the protein shown here is translated from the DNA. The genes are TRGV2 and TRGJ1 or TRGJ2. The J gene, not given by TCRdb, was assigned here from a germline match of the nucleotide sequence. J was trimmed by 0 bases and V by 1 base; bases with no gene match: 9. The CDR3 contains 16 residues. Germline CDR1 reads EGSNGY; CDR2 reads YDSYNSKV. The CDR3 region is CATWDGILQNYYKKLF. DNA of the CDR3: TGTGCCACCTGGGACGGAATCCTTCAGAATTATTATAAGAAACTCTTT.

This clone was counted at least ten times. The chain has TRGV2 and TRGJ1 or TRGJ2. Trimming removed 0 bases from V and 5 bases from J; junction bases left unmatched: 7. Germline V gene data show CDR1 as EGSNGY and CDR2 as YDSYNSKV. This CDR3 region has 14 residues. The CDR3 DNA reads TGTGCCACCTGGGACGGGCAGGTAGATTATAAGAAACTCTTT. This translates into CATWDGQVDYKKLF.

This clone was detected ten times or more. This may be a read error, as it is one base from a much larger clone. The chain employs TRGV2 and TRGJ1 or TRGJ2. The trim removed 0 bases at V and 6 bases at J, leaving 5 bases unmatched. Germline V gene lookup returns CDR1 EGSNGY and CDR2 YDSYNSKV. CDR3 length equals 13 residues. The CDR3 protein is CATWDGHVYKKLF. The DNA for the CDR3 is TGTGCCACCTGGGACGGGCACGTTTATAAGAAACTCTTT.

There are many counts of this clone. This sequence is one base from a far larger clone and is likely a read error. This CDR3 is also generated by other DNA sequences in the sample. The V gene reported is TRGV9; the J gene is uncalled. The CDR3 spans 13 residues. Germline CDR1 GITISATS, CDR2 ISYDGTV (reference sequence). CDR3 DNA sequence: TGTGCCTTGTGGGAGGTCTGTGGGGGCGGGAAGCTCTTT. It encodes CALWEVCGGGKLF.

This clone showed up just a few times. A read error likely explains why the TCRdb protein, taken from a much larger clone, differs from this DNA's translation at residue 14; the protein shown is translated from the DNA. The genes are TRGV2 and TRGJP2. Since TCRdb gives no J gene, matching the DNA to germline was used here to assign it. The CDR3 loop spans 17 amino acids. In germline, CDR1 is EGSNGY, CDR2 YDSYNSKV. CDR3 in DNA: TGTGCCACCTGGGACGGAGAGCGTATCGGTAGTGATTGGACCAAGACGTTT. The encoded protein is CATWDGERIGSDWTKTF.

This clone appeared a few times. The mismatch at residue 10 between this DNA's translation and the TCRdb protein of a much larger clone likely reflects a read error; the protein shown is translated from the DNA. The chain uses TRGV9 and TRGJP. TCRdb records no J gene; here it was assigned by comparing the DNA to germline. CDR1 and CDR2 (germline): GITISATS, ISYDGTV (reference sequence). There are 18 residues in the CDR3. CDR3 DNA: TGTGCCTTGTGGGAGGTCGATCCGCAAGGGTTGGGCAAAAAAATCAAGGTATTT. Residues: CALWEVDPQGLGKKIKVF.

This clone has just a few counts. This likely stems from a read error, as it lies one base from a far larger clone. Other DNA sequences in this sample translate to the same CDR3. The rearrangement uses TRGV9 and TRGJ1 or TRGJ2. The J gene was missing in TCRdb and was found by matching the end of the DNA to germline. CDR3 length: 11 amino acids. The germline V gene encodes CDR1 GITISATS and CDR2 ISYDGTV (reference sequence). The CDR3 protein is CALWEVDEKLF. The CDR3 DNA sequence: TGTGCTTTGTGGGAGGTGGACGAGAAACTCTTT.

This clone has at least ten counts. TCRdb shows a much larger clone's protein in place of this DNA's translation, and the two differ at residue 9, likely through a read error; the protein shown is translated from the DNA. The V call is TRGV4, the J call TRGJ1 or TRGJ2. This CDR3 has 15 residues. CDR1 and CDR2 from the germline V gene are EGSTGY and YDSYTSSV. J gave up 2 bases and V 0 bases, and 7 bases lay outside the gene matches. The CDR3 DNA reads TGTGCCACCTGGGATGGGCTGGTCGATTATTATAAGAAACTCTTT. Translation: CATWDGLVDYYKKLF.

This clone was found a few times. The protein given by TCRdb reflects a much larger clone and differs at residue 7 from this DNA's translation, likely from a read error; the protein shown is the DNA's translation. The same CDR3 can be traced to other DNA sequences in this sample. The V call is TRGV9, the J call TRGJP. No J gene is reported in TCRdb; it was inferred here by comparing the DNA with germline. With 0 bases clipped from V and 7 bases from J, the junction kept 6 bases outside the gene matches. Germline assignment: CDR1 GITISATS and CDR2 ISYDGTV (reference sequence). The CDR3 spans 17 residues. The CDR3 DNA sequence: TGTGCCTTGTGGGAGGTGATATCCGAGTTGGGCAAAAAAATCAAGGTATTT. Its protein product is CALWEVISELGKKIKVF.

This clone has a count of ten or more. Additional DNA sequences in this sample encode the identical CDR3. The chain combines TRGV4 with TRGJ1 or TRGJ2. The CDR3 totals 15 residues. Looked up from germline, CDR1 is EGSTGY and CDR2 is YDSYTSSV. J was trimmed by 1 base and V by 0 bases; bases with no gene match: 6. As DNA, the CDR3 is TGTGCCACCTGGGATGGGCCGCGTAATTATTATAAGAAACTCTTT. Translated, it gives CATWDGPRNYYKKLF.

Of note for this clone: This DNA translates differently at residue 5 from the TCRdb protein, which is that of a much larger clone; a read error is likely, and the protein shown is the DNA's own translation. The gene calls are TRGV2 and TRGJ1 or TRGJ2. TCRdb carries no J gene annotation; the J gene was assigned here by matching the DNA with germline. The CDR3 has 13 residues. CDR1 is EGSNGY and CDR2 is YDSYNSKV in the germline V gene. CDR3 nucleotide sequence: TGTGCCACCTGGAACGGATTTTATTATAAGAAACTCTTT. The encoded protein is CATWNGFYYKKLF.

There are many counts of this clone. TCRdb pairs this DNA with a much larger clone's protein that differs at residue 6, likely a read error; the protein shown was translated from the DNA. This CDR3 is CATWDRDKKLF. The CDR3, as DNA: TGTGCCACCTGGGATCGGGATAAGAAACTCTTT. J is TRGJ1 or TRGJ2 and V is TRGV2. Germline matching of the DNA provided the J gene here, since TCRdb leaves it blank. The CDR3 contains 11 residues. Looked up from germline, CDR1 is EGSNGY and CDR2 is YDSYNSKV. Unmatched junction bases numbered 5, after V lost 4 bases and J lost 8 bases.

This clone was seen many times. This sequence is one base from a far larger clone and is likely a read error. The same CDR3 can be traced to other DNA sequences in this sample. The gene calls are TRGV9 and TRGJP. Here the J gene was assigned by germline matching of the DNA, as TCRdb has none. Trimming cost V 0 bases and J 13 bases; bases outside gene matches: 12. The CDR3 loop spans 17 amino acids. Germline V CDR1 and CDR2: GITISATS, ISYDGTV (reference sequence). The CDR3 coding sequence is TGTGCCTTGTGGGAGGTGCAAGGGGGGTTAGGCAAAAAAATCAAGGTATTT. It specifies CALWEVQGGLGKKIKVF.

This clone was seen only a few times. The likely explanation is a read error, given a far larger clone one base away. Other DNA sequences of this sample code for an identical CDR3. The rearrangement uses TRGV9 and TRGJP. No J gene was available from TCRdb, and it was assigned here by a germline match of the DNA. The CDR3 length is 19 residues. The V gene's germline CDR1 is GITISATS and CDR2 ISYDGTV (reference sequence). The CDR3 is CALWEAPAGQELGKKIKVF. For the CDR3, the DNA is TGCGCCTTGTGGGAGGCCCCAGCAGGCCAGGAGTTGGGCAAAAAAATCAAGGTATTT.

This clone has a handful of counts. The protein recorded in TCRdb matches a much larger clone and deviates from this DNA's translation at residue 4, suggesting a read error; the protein here is obtained by translating the DNA. V gene TRGV8 combines with J gene TRGJ1 or TRGJ2. Assignment of the J gene here rests on matching the DNA to germline, because TCRdb gives none. Germline CDR1 reads VENAVY; CDR2 reads YDSYNSRV. The CDR3 has 14 amino acids. As DNA, the CDR3 is TGTGCCACCGGGGATAGGCCTCCTTATTATAAGAAACTCTTT. It translates to CATGDRPPYYKKLF.

This clone was recorded many times. A clone one base away is much larger, so this may be a read error. A V gene of TRGV3 was called, but no J gene was assigned. The CDR3 runs to 15 residues. The germline V gene has CDR1 VTNTFY and CDR2 YDVSTARD (reference sequence). CDR3 residues: CATWDRPGGDWIKTF. CDR3 DNA: TGTGCCACCTGGGACAGGCCGGGGGGTGATTGGATCAAGACGTTC.